The clone carrying this T cell receptor (beta chain) was counted ten times or more. V lost 5 bases, J lost 7 bases, and 12 bases lay in between. The germline V gene encodes CDR1 SGHTA and CDR2 FQGNSA. This CDR3 has 13 amino acids. This specimen belongs to a study of T cells in Graves' hyperthyroidism and ophthalmopathy. There were TCR beta CDR3 regions amplified from RNA transcripts. Carried out on the TCR CDR3, a first-round RT-PCR used the HTBI primer set. TCRdb passed the multiplex PCR reads through MiXCR, listing each CDR3 protein once. In the table there are almost 350,000 distinct CDR3 sequences, 15% to 20% of which are singletons.

The rearrangement links TRBV7-2 to TRBJ2-4, with D perhaps TRBD1 (5 bases). The sequence was collected from a woman in her 40s with Graves' ophthalmopathy. Input material: blood. The CDR3 loop reads CASSPRVRNIQYF. The CDR3 region has the DNA TGTGCCAGCAGCCCCAGGGTCCGGAACATTCAGTACTTC. The complete variable domain, with remaining parts taken from reference TRBV7-2 and TRBJ2-4, reads GAGVSQSPSNKVTEKGKDVELRCDPISGHTALYWYRQSLGQGLEFLIYFQGNSAPDKSGLPSDRFSAERTGGSVSTLTIQRTQQEDSAVYLCASSPRVRNIQYFGAGTRLSVL.